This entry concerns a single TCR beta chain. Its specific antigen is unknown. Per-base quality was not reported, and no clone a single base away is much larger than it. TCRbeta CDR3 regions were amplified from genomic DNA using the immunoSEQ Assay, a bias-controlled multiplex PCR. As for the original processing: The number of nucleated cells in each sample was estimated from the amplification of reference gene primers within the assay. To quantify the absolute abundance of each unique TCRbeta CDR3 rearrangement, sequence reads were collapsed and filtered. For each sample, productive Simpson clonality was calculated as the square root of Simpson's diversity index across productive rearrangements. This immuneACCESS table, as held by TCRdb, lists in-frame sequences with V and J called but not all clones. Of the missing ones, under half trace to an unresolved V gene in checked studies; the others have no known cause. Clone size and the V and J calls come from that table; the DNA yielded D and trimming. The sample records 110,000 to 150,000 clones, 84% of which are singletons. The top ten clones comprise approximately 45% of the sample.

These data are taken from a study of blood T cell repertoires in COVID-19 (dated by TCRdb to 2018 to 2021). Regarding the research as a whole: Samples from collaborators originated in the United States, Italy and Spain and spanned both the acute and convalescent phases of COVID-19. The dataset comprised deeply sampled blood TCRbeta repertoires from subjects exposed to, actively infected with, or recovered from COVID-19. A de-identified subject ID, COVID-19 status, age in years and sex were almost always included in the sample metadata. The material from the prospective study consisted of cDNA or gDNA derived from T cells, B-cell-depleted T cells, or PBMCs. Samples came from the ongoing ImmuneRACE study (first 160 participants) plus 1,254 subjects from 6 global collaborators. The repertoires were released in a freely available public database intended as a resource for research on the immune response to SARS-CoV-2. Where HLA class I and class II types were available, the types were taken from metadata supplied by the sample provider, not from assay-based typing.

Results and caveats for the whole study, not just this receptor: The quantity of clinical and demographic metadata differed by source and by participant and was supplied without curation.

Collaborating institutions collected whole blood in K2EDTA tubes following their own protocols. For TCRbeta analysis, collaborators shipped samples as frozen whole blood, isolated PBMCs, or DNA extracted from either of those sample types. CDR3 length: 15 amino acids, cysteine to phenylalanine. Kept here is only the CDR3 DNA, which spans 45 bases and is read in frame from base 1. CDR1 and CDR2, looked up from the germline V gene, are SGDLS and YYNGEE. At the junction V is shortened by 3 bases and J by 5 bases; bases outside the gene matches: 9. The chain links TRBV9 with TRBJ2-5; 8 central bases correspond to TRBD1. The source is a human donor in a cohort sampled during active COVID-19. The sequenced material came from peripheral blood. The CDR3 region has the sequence CASSEWTGISETQYF. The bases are TGTGCCAGCAGCGAGTGGACAGGGATCTCTGAGACCCAGTACTTC.